The 6 T cell receptor beta chains in this list originate from one sample, sequenced in a study of T cell responses to AZD1222 COVID-19 vaccine. The assay was immunoSEQ multiplex PCR, and TCRdb's table has in-frame clones only and misses some. The sample includes 56,000 or so clones, about 80% of them seen just once. The sequences come from peripheral blood, collected 28 days after the second AZD1222 dose. The receptors here all came from an adult who received the AZD1222 COVID-19 vaccine.

CDR3 amino acids: CASSWTVSTGELFF. In nucleotides, the CDR3 is TGTGCCAGCAGTTGGACAGTGTCCACCGGGGAGCTGTTTTTT. The genes are TRBV6-5 and TRBJ2-2; a weak D match, TRBD1 (6 bases). The CDR3 has 14 amino acids. The ends were cut back, 4 bases at V and 4 bases at J, with 10 bases in the middle. Per the germline V gene, CDR1 is MNHEY and CDR2 is SVGAGI.

The V call is TRBV7-2, the J call TRBJ1-1, with D hard to call. Per germline, CDR1 SGHTA and CDR2 FQGNSA. The CDR3 loop spans 15 amino acids. V was shortened by 5 bases and J by 0 bases, with 13 bases between the two germline ends. The CDR3 spells CASSPEGRMNTEAFF. The CDR3 DNA reads TGTGCCAGCAGCCCAGAGGGCAGGATGAACACTGAAGCTTTCTTT. Complete variable domain (other parts from reference TRBV7-2 and TRBJ1-1): GAGVSQSPSNKVTEKGKDVELRCDPISGHTALYWYRQSLGQGLEFLIYFQGNSAPDKSGLPSDRFSAERTGGSVSTLTIQRTQQEDSAVYLCASSPEGRMNTEAFFGQGTRLTVV.

This clone was recorded once. The gene calls are TRBV5-1 and TRBJ2-7, with 9 positions matching TRBD1. The CDR3 runs to 16 residues. Unmatched junction bases numbered 11, after V lost 0 bases and J lost 7 bases. Germline values: CDR1 SGHRS, CDR2 YFSETQ. The chain's CDR3 is CASSLAHGTGTQEQYF. As DNA, the CDR3 is TGCGCCAGCAGCTTGGCGCACGGGACAGGGACTCAAGAGCAGTACTTC.

The chain recombines TRBV3-1 (or the pseudogene TRBV3-2) with TRBJ2-2, with TRBD2 matching over 7 bases. CDR3 length: 13 amino acids. Germline trimming cut 4 bases from V and 6 bases from J; bases unmatched to any gene: 2. Germline CDR1 reads LGHDT; CDR2 reads YNNKEL (reference sequence). The CDR3 spells CASSLAGAGELFF. The CDR3 DNA is TGTGCCAGCAGCCTAGCGGGTGCCGGGGAGCTGTTTTTT.

The CDR3 DNA reads as TGTGCCAGCAGCTTAGATGTGGGCTACGAGCAGTACTTC. Protein: CASSLDVGYEQYF. The rearrangement joins TRBV11-3 to TRBJ2-7, with D hard to call. Trimming left V 0 bases short and J 3 bases short, with 6 bases between. From germline, CDR1 is SGHNT and CDR2 YENEEA. The CDR3 contains 13 residues.

The rearrangement uses TRBV28 and TRBJ1-4, with D tentatively TRBD1 (5 bases). Trimming shortened V by 3 bases and J by 3 bases, and 14 bases separated the two germline ends. Germline CDR1 and CDR2: MDHEN and SYDVKM. This CDR3 has 16 residues. The CDR3 here is CASSFGGEGANEKLFF. The CDR3 DNA reads TGTGCCAGCAGTTTCGGGGGGGAGGGTGCTAATGAAAAACTGTTTTTT.